This TCR beta chain came from a study of cytomegalovirus exposure and HLA in healthy donors. This CDR3 contains 14 residues. Germline V gene data show CDR1 as SGHRS and CDR2 as YFSETQ. V lost 4 bases, J lost 6 bases, and 5 bases stayed unmatched. Details on this clone: The target antigen is unknown.

Profiling relied on immunoSEQ multiplex PCR, and the TCRdb table lists in-frame clones only, not all of them. The data show 65,000 or so clones, with about 90% seen just once and 1.3% held by the top ten. Notes on the study in general: It was reported that the classifier diagnosed cytomegalovirus status with high specificity and sensitivity in both the original and validation cohorts.

Sequencing was carried out using PBMCs. The TCR originated in a woman between 18 and 30 years old in good health and CMV-seronegative. The rearrangement joins TRBV5-1 to TRBJ1-5, with 9 bases matching TRBD1. Here the CDR3 DNA reads TGCGCCAGCAGCCTTACAGGGGGCCGTCAGCCCCAGCATTTT. Protein: CASSLTGGRQPQHF.